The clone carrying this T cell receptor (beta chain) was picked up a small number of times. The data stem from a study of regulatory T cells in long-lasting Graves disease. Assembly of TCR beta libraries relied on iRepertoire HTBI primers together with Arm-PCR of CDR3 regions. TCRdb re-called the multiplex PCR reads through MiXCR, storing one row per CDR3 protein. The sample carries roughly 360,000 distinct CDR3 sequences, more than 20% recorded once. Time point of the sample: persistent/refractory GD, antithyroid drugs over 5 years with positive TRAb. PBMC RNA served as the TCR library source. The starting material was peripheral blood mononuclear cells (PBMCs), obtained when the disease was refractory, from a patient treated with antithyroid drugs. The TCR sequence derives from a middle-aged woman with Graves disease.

Written as DNA, the CDR3 is TGTGCCAGCAGGGATCCCGGTATATTGACCCAGTACTTC. This encodes CASRDPGILTQYF. This sequence joins TRBV6-1 and TRBJ2-5; the D is unclear. Germline V gene sequence: CDR1 MNHNS, CDR2 SASEGT. The V gene lost 6 bases and the J gene lost 7 bases, with 15 bases spanning the gap. The CDR3 consists of 13 residues.